This T cell receptor beta chain originates from a study of blood T cell repertoires in COVID-19 (dated by TCRdb to 2018 to 2020). About the study as a whole: The collaborator samples originated in the United States, Italy and Spain and spanned the acute and convalescent phases of COVID-19. The material from the prospective study consisted of cDNA or gDNA derived from T cells, B-cell-depleted T cells, or PBMCs. Subjects who had been exposed to COVID-19, were actively infected with it, or had recovered from it provided the deeply sampled blood TCRbeta repertoires that made up the dataset. A freely available public database, intended as a resource for researchers studying the immune response to SARS-CoV-2, is where the repertoires were released. The samples were drawn from the first 160 participants of the ongoing ImmuneRACE study and from 1,254 subjects provided by 6 global collaborators. The sample metadata nearly always contained a de-identified subject ID, COVID-19 status, age in years and sex. Where available, HLA class I and class II types were obtained from metadata supplied by the sample provider rather than from assay-based typing.

In regard to this clone: It lacks a known antigen. No quality values exist for individual bases; no much larger clone is one base distant.

Results and caveats for the whole study, not just this receptor: The quantity of clinical and demographic metadata differed by source and by participant and was supplied without curation.

Enrolling through a virtual design, the prospective study's participants ranged in age from about 18 to 89 years and lived across 24 United States geographic areas. In the prospective study, cohorts were assigned on the basis of participant-reported clinical history obtained from a screening survey and a study questionnaire. In the prospective study, mobile phlebotomists collected whole blood, serum and a nasopharyngeal or oropharyngeal swab from each participant. Participants in the prospective study had the option to provide additional blood draws and questionnaires over a 2-month period. Before DNA extraction, blood samples from the prospective study were shipped at room temperature or frozen. TCRbeta CDR3 regions were amplified from genomic DNA using the immunoSEQ Assay, a bias-controlled multiplex PCR. The source study handled its data this way. Within the assay, amplification of reference gene primers was used to estimate how many nucleated cells each sample contained. Sequence reads were collapsed and filtered to measure the absolute abundance of every unique TCRbeta CDR3 rearrangement. For each sample, productive Simpson clonality was calculated by taking the square root of Simpson's diversity index across productive rearrangements. The table was pulled from immuneACCESS by TCRdb, which kept in-frame rearrangements only. Such tables lose some clones; where checked, under half of the loss comes from unresolved V genes, and the rest has no known cause. The D gene and trimming were derived from the DNA, and the V and J assignments and clone size from that table. This sample comprises nearly 250,000 clones, roughly 85% of them detected only once. The ten largest clones take up approximately 9.6% of the sample.

From the cysteine up to the phenylalanine, the CDR3 has a length of 13 residues. Only the CDR3 DNA is retained, 39 bases long and in frame from the first base. Looking up the germline V gene yields CDR1 MNHEY and CDR2 SVGAGI. Relative to germline, V is 5 bases shorter and J is 10 bases shorter, with 15 bases between their ends. The sequencing sample was made of PBMCs or T cells enriched from blood (not recorded which). This sequence uses TRBV6-5 and TRBJ2-1; the D segment could be TRBD2, given 6 matching bases. The source of this sequence is a woman aged 50 to 60 with acute COVID-19. The CDR3 has the sequence CASSTSPPREQFF. In nucleotides, the sequence is TGTGCCAGCAGTACTAGCCCACCTCGAGAGCAGTTCTTC.